The clone carrying this T cell receptor beta chain showed up just a few times. Its antigen is not identified. V was cut by 1 base and J by 10 bases, with 13 bases left in between. The CDR3 is 14 amino acids. Germline lookup yields CDR1 MGHRA and CDR2 YSYEKL. Semi-nested PCR with Nested Universal Primer A followed constant-region reverse priming of full-length variable regions. MiXCR, applied by TCRdb to the 5' RACE reads, yields one record per CDR3 protein. The sample carries tens of thousands of distinct CDR3 sequences, less than 30% recorded once. Overall study findings and caveats: Tumor memory CD4+ T cell TCR gene usage was found to cluster with blood and lymph node memory CD4+ cells and with lymph node naive CD4+ cells. Tumor-infiltrating Treg TCR alpha and beta sequences overlapped most with tumor naive CD4+ T cells, then blood naive.

The memory fraction was CD4+CD45RO+CD25- cells. The source material was memory CD4+ T cells sorted from a lymph node. Subset specified: memory CD4+ T cells, CD4+CD45RO+CD25-. This TCR was sampled from a female donor with breast cancer. The V gene is TRBV4-1, the J gene TRBJ2-2; D call uncertain. CDR3 residues: CASSQVSTAVELFF. The CDR3 DNA sequence: TGCGCCAGCAGCCAAGTCTCCACCGCGGTGGAGCTGTTTTTT.